Below, one TCR beta chain is given with its context. The germline gives CDR1 MNHEY, CDR2 SMNVEV (reference sequence). The CDR3 covers 14 residues. V was cut by 5 bases and J by 8 bases, with 13 bases left in between. This sample stems from a study of blood T cell repertoires in COVID-19. Only in-frame clones appear in the TCRdb table, and some are missing; sequencing was by immunoSEQ multiplex PCR. The sample lists about 290,000 clones, roughly nine tenths occurring once. Cohort placement rested on clinical history that participants reported themselves. The sample consisted of PBMCs or T cells enriched from blood (not recorded which). V gene TRBV27 combines with J gene TRBJ1-6, with D perhaps TRBD1 (6 bases). This receptor was identified in a woman aged 40 to 50 who had recovered from COVID-19. The CDR3: CASSQRDNYSPLHF. Written as DNA, the CDR3 is TGTGCCAGCAGTCAACGGGACAACTATTCACCCCTCCACTTT.